The 24 T cell receptor beta chains in this list originate from one sample, sequenced in a study of shared clonotypes between healthy human individuals. The assay was immunoSEQ multiplex PCR, and TCRdb's table has in-frame clones only and misses some. The sample contains fewer than 1.6 million clones, approximately 98.5% of which appear only once. Sequencing was carried out using naive CD4+ T cells sorted from blood. As to subset: CD45RA+ positively selected. These receptors were obtained from a man in his thirties or forties in good health.

Concerning this clone: In the same sample, other DNA sequences code for this CDR3. The chain links TRBV5-4 to TRBJ2-3; TRBD2 agrees at 7 bases. Trimming cost V 0 bases and J 1 base; bases outside gene matches: 2. Germline-derived CDR1 and CDR2 are SGHNT and YYREEE (reference sequence). This CDR3 is 15 amino acids long. CDR3 sequence reads: CASSLVGGGTDTQYF. The DNA of the CDR3 is TGTGCCAGCAGCTTGGTGGGGGGGGGCACAGATACGCAGTATTTT.

The V and J genes are TRBV6-1 and TRBJ2-1; D not certain. The CDR3 is 9 residues long. Germline loops: CDR1 MNHNS, CDR2 SASEGT. The V end was cut by 1 base, the J end by 12 bases, with 1 base between. CDR3 coding DNA: TGTGCCAGCAGTGAAGGGCAGTTCTTC. The encoded protein is CASSEGQFF.

V gene TRBV6-8 combines with J gene TRBJ2-3; D perhaps matches TRBD2 (6 bases). Germline V gene lookup returns CDR1 MNHGY and CDR2 SAAAGT. CDR3 size: 16 residues. V dropped 4 bases and J dropped 5 bases, with 19 bases sitting between them. The CDR3 spells CASSFSLTSPQDTQYF. The DNA of the CDR3 is TGTGCCAGCAGTTTCTCCCTTACTAGCCCCCAAGATACGCAGTATTTT.

The chain recombines TRBV18 with TRBJ2-5, with TRBD2 identical over 8 bases. With 3 bases clipped from V and 2 bases from J, the junction kept 8 bases outside the gene matches. CDR1 and CDR2 (germline): KGHSH, LQKENI. CDR3 length: 16 residues. This CDR3 is CASSPLAGSGQETQYF. DNA for the CDR3: TGTGCCAGCTCACCCTTAGCGGGATCAGGGCAAGAGACCCAGTACTTC.

Regarding this clone: Other DNA sequences within the sample encode an identical CDR3. The chain employs TRBV28 and TRBJ2-7; D might be TRBD1 or TRBD2, each matching 5 bases. This CDR3 comprises 12 residues. V was trimmed by 5 bases and J by 6 bases, leaving 11 bases between them. Germline V gene data show CDR1 as MDHEN and CDR2 as SYDVKM. CDR3 sequence (DNA): TGTGCCAGCAGTCTAATTGGGGGCGAGCAGTACTTC. This translates into CASSLIGGEQYF.

Comment on this clone: Other DNA sequences in this specimen translate into the identical CDR3. The V gene is TRBV29-1, the J gene TRBJ2-7; tentative D call: TRBD1 (5 bases). Between the trimmed V and J ends, which lost 4 bases and 2 bases, there was a span of 6 bases. This CDR3 is built from 11 residues. Per germline, CDR1 SQVTM and CDR2 ANQGSEA. CDR3 sequence: CSVATAYEQYF. The CDR3 nucleotides are TGCAGCGTTGCGACAGCCTACGAGCAGTACTTC.

This sequence joins TRBV6-1 and TRBJ1-1; possible D gene TRBD1, 5 bases. The V end lost 7 bases, the J end lost 0 bases, and 12 bases lay between the germline ends. Germline V lookup: CDR1 MNHNS, CDR2 SASEGT. This CDR3 region has 14 residues. Written as DNA, the CDR3 is TGTGCCAGCACCAGGGTATTACTGAACACTGAAGCTTTCTTT. It specifies CASTRVLLNTEAFF.

The rearrangement links TRBV5-1 to TRBJ1-5, with a tentative D call TRBD1 (6 bases). CDR3 length: 14 amino acids. Germline V lookup: CDR1 SGHRS, CDR2 YFSETQ. Trimming cost V 4 bases and J 6 bases, with 14 bases left between them. Written as DNA, the CDR3 is TGCGCCAGCAGCCGGGAACAGGGTTCTCAGCCCCAGCATTTT. This translates into CASSREQGSQPQHF.

This clone was observed a single time. The V and J genes are TRBV29-1 and TRBJ2-3; 10 bases are a match to TRBD1. V shed 7 bases, J shed 3 bases, and the junction held 10 bases outside the gene matches. CDR1 SQVTM and CDR2 ANQGSEA come from the germline V gene. This CDR3 is built from 15 residues. The CDR3 region is CSGYSTGGTTDTQYF. The CDR3 DNA sequence: TGCAGCGGGTATTCGACAGGGGGCACAACAGATACGCAGTATTTT.

V usage is TRBV5-1 and J usage is TRBJ2-7; 12 nucleotides match TRBD1. The CDR3 runs 17 residues. Germline-derived CDR1 and CDR2 are SGHRS and YFSETQ. J gave up 5 bases and V 5 bases, and 14 bases lay outside the gene matches. Written as DNA, the CDR3 is TGCGCCAGCAGACCCACCTCCGGGACAGGGGGCAGACACGAGCAGTACTTC. Amino acid sequence: CASRPTSGTGGRHEQYF.

The chain recombines TRBV29-1 with TRBJ2-4; D remains ambiguous. Deletions cut 1 base from V and 7 bases from J, with 5 bases between. The CDR3 is 11 residues long. Per germline, CDR1 SQVTM and CDR2 ANQGSEA. CDR3 bases: TGCAGCGTTGAAGGAGGTAACATTCAGTACTTC. Translation gives CSVEGGNIQYF. The full variable domain, completed using reference TRBV29-1 and TRBJ2-4, is SAVISQKPSRDICQRGTSLTIQCQVDSQVTMMFWYRQQPGQSLTLIATANQGSEATYESGFVIDKFPISRPNLTFSTLTVSNMSPEDSSIYLCSVEGGNIQYFGAGTRLSVL.

The V and J genes are TRBV4-1 and TRBJ2-7, with D perhaps TRBD1 or TRBD2 (6 bases each). The germline CDR1 and CDR2 sequences are MGHRA and YSYEKL. This CDR3 has 18 amino acids. Trimming shortened V by 0 bases and J by 2 bases, and 20 bases separated the two germline ends. The CDR3: CASSQEGGLAVSTYEQYF. The CDR3 DNA is TGCGCCAGCAGCCAAGAAGGGGGATTAGCGGTTTCAACCTACGAGCAGTACTTC.

The CDR3 region is CASSLMGGVGTQYF. The CDR3 bases are TGTGCCAGCAGCTTGATGGGGGGCGTGGGTACGCAGTATTTT. The J gene is TRBJ2-3, the V gene TRBV5-4; the D gene could be TRBD1 or TRBD2 (6 bases each). V lost 1 base to trimming and J lost 8 bases, with 14 bases between them. The CDR3 sequence is 14 residues long. CDR1 is SGHNT and CDR2 is YYREEE in the germline V gene (reference sequence).

The gene calls are TRBV19 and TRBJ2-2; D is perhaps TRBD2 (6 bases). Trimming removed 6 bases at V and 0 bases at J, with 14 bases between. CDR3 length equals 16 residues. Germline values: CDR1 LNHDA, CDR2 SQIVND (reference sequence). The CDR3 reads CASRKWTISNTGELFF. CDR3 sequence (DNA): TGTGCCAGTAGGAAGTGGACTATTTCGAACACCGGGGAGCTGTTTTTT.

The rearrangement uses TRBV19 and TRBJ1-2, with unresolved D. From germline, CDR1 is LNHDA and CDR2 SQIVND (reference sequence). Trimming shortened V by 7 bases and J by 4 bases, and 13 bases separated the two germline ends. The CDR3 covers 13 residues. CDR3 loop: CASTALQVYGYTF. The CDR3 DNA follows: TGTGCCAGTACCGCATTGCAGGTCTATGGCTACACCTTC. Using reference TRBV19 and TRBJ1-2 for the parts outside the CDR3, the full variable domain is DGGITQSPKYLFRKEGQNVTLSCEQNLNHDAMYWYRQDPGQGLRLIYYSQIVNDFQKGDIAEGYSVSREKKESFPLTVTSAQKNPTAFYLCASTALQVYGYTFGSGTRLTVV.

In the case of this clone: Other DNA sequences in the same sample also yield this CDR3. The V and J genes are TRBV18 and TRBJ2-2, with D unresolved. The CDR3 loop spans 14 amino acids. V gave up 2 bases and J gave up 5 bases, with 9 bases separating them. Germline V lookup: CDR1 KGHSH, CDR2 LQKENI. CDR3 loop: CASSPGQSTGELFF. The CDR3 DNA follows: TGTGCCAGCTCACCAGGGCAGTCAACCGGGGAGCTGTTTTTT. Full variable domain (outside the CDR3, taken from reference TRBV18 and TRBJ2-2): NAGVMQNPRHLVRRRGQEARLRCSPMKGHSHVYWYRQLPEEGLKFMVYLQKENIIDESGMPKERFSAEFPKEGPSILRIQQVVRGDSAAYFCASSPGQSTGELFFGEGSRLTVL.

The V call is TRBV10-3, the J call TRBJ2-3; D unclear. Germline assignment: CDR1 ENHRY and CDR2 SYGVKD. V was pared by 2 bases and J by 0 bases, with 15 bases between. CDR3 size: 17 residues. The CDR3 region is CAISEARASLSTDTQYF. The CDR3, as DNA: TGTGCCATCAGTGAGGCAAGGGCATCACTTAGCACAGATACGCAGTATTTT.

The chain uses TRBV2 and TRBJ2-1, with 15 bases lining up with TRBD2. V trimming: 6 bases; J trimming: 2 bases; junction bases outside the gene matches: 11. Germline lookup yields CDR1 SNHLY and CDR2 FYNNEI. The CDR3 is 19 amino acids. The CDR3, as DNA: TGTGCCAGCAGAGAACCGGGACTAGCGGGGGGTGGTGCCTACAATGAGCAGTTCTTC. Translated, it gives CASREPGLAGGGAYNEQFF.

This chain links TRBV14 with TRBJ2-3; no definite D call. With 4 bases removed from V and 0 bases from J, the gap between germline ends came to 11 bases. Germline assignment: CDR1 SGHDN and CDR2 FVKESK. The CDR3 is made up of 15 amino acids. The CDR3 DNA sequence: TGTGCCAGCAGCCCGCTAGTTGTCAGCACAGATACGCAGTATTTT. This codes for CASSPLVVSTDTQYF.

The V and J genes are TRBV20-1 and TRBJ2-1; no reliable D call. The germline gives CDR1 DFQATT, CDR2 SNEGSKA (reference sequence). The CDR3 contains 11 residues. V lost 5 bases, J lost 10 bases, and 12 bases lay in between. CDR3 coding DNA: TGCAGTGCTCCCCTCTCTCGGGAGCAGTTCTTC. Translation gives CSAPLSREQFF.

The chain has TRBV5-6 and TRBJ2-7, with 8 bases matching TRBD1. The CDR3 contains 14 residues. The V gene end was trimmed by 4 bases and the J gene end by 2 bases; junction bases not matched to a gene: 5. The germline V gene encodes CDR1 SGHDT and CDR2 YYEEEE. The CDR3, as DNA: TGTGCCAGCAGCGGGGGACAGGAGACCTACGAGCAGTACTTC. As protein: CASSGGQETYEQYF.

This chain links TRBV7-2 with TRBJ2-6; tentative D call: TRBD1 (5 bases). The CDR3 is made up of 14 amino acids. The V end lost 0 bases, the J end lost 9 bases, and 9 bases lay between the germline ends. In germline, CDR1 is SGHTA, CDR2 FQGNSA. CDR3 residues: CASSLARDVNVLTF. The CDR3 region has the DNA TGTGCCAGCAGCTTAGCCAGGGATGTCAACGTCCTGACTTTC.

The chain is built from TRBV18 and TRBJ2-5, with D hard to call. The length of the CDR3 is 13 residues. CDR1 KGHSH and CDR2 LQKENI come from the germline V gene. Trimming removed 2 bases at V and 2 bases at J, with 6 bases between. The CDR3 nucleotides are TGTGCCAGCTCACCATGGGAACAAGAGACCCAGTACTTC. Encoded protein: CASSPWEQETQYF.

V gene TRBV7-3 combines with J gene TRBJ2-3; a possible D gene is TRBD2 (5 bases). V was shortened by 5 bases and J by 8 bases, with 20 bases between the two germline ends. Germline V gene data show CDR1 as SGHTA and CDR2 as FQGTGA. This CDR3 region has 15 residues. CDR3 DNA: TGTGCCAGCAGCCCATTAGCGTCCGATGCCGCTACGCAGTATTTT. It yields the protein CASSPLASDAATQYF.